Here is one TCR beta chain with its context. Its specificity is not known. Nashville, Tennessee was home to all donors, who were Caucasian adults. Trimming pared 4 bases from V and 8 bases from J, leaving 17 bases between. The CDR3 is made up of 14 amino acids. The germline gives CDR1 MGHDK, CDR2 SYGVNS. The sample belongs to a study of shared clonotypes between healthy human individuals. Study-wide points: Across subsets, estimated richness was generally greater for naive than for memory populations.

Sorted-subset replicate PCR reactions contained 150 to 200 ng DNA, corresponding to approximately 30,000 T cell genomes. Method: immunoSEQ multiplex PCR; TCRdb's copy keeps in-frame clones and lacks some. The data hold approximately 2.5 million clones, with roughly 92% observed a single time. The sequence was obtained from a young man in good health. This sequence joins TRBV25-1 and TRBJ1-2; unclear D gene. The source material was naive CD4+ T cells sorted from blood. Subset specified: CD45RA+ positively selected. The chain's CDR3 is CASSAGPRKGGYTF. CDR3 in DNA: TGTGCCAGCAGTGCTGGACCCCGGAAGGGCGGCTACACCTTC.